This T cell receptor (beta chain) was recorded in a study of T cell repertoires in cytomegalovirus infection. General observations from the study: Within the response measured ex vivo, HLA-C-restricted CMV-specific TCR beta clonotypes were dominant.

MiXCR, applied by TCRdb to the reads, yields one record per CDR3 protein. The table has about 570,000 distinct CDR3 sequences, just under 40% seen once. V was pared by 1 base and J by 8 bases, with 6 bases between. Germline CDR1 reads KGHSH; CDR2 reads LQKENI. The CDR3 length is 13 residues. Of note for this clonotype: Its matching antigen is unknown.

The source is a human donor in good health (CMV status not recorded). Some clones in this sample may be carry-over from other donors' samples. The source material was cultured PBMCs, sampled from culture after CMV antigen stimulation. V gene TRBV18 combines with J gene TRBJ1-6; D is uncertain. The DNA of the CDR3 is TGTGCCAGCTCACCACAGAACGATTCACCCCTCCACTTT. Translating gives CASSPQNDSPLHF.